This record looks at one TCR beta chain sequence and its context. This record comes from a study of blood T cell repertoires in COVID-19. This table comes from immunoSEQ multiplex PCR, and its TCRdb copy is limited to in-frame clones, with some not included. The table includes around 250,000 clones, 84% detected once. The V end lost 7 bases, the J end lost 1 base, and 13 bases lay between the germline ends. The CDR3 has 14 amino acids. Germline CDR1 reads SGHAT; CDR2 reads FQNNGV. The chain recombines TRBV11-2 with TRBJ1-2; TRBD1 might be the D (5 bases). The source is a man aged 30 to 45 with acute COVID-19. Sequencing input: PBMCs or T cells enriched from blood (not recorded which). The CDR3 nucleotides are TGTGCCAGCAAAGAAGGGGCGCGTAACTATGGCTACACCTTC. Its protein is CASKEGARNYGYTF.